Below are 10 T cell receptor beta chains sequenced from a single sample in a study of beta chain features in type 1 diabetes. Sequenced material consisted of expressed TCRB transcripts (all of the isolated RNA was reverse transcribed). The protocol was immunoSEQ multiplex PCR, while the TCRdb copy is restricted to in-frame clones and leaves out a portion. In the table there are about 250,000 clones, roughly an eighth of which are singletons. The sample taken for sequencing was naive CD4+ T cells from blood. These receptors were taken from a middle-aged woman in good health.

This clone has just a few counts. The rearrangement uses TRBV7-9 and TRBJ2-5; D unresolved. Germline CDR1 is SEHNR and CDR2 is FQNEAQ (reference sequence). Trimming removed 6 bases from V and 2 bases from J, with 10 bases in between. The CDR3 has 13 amino acids. CDR3: CASSSSHQETQYF. CDR3 DNA sequence: TGTGCCAGCAGTAGCTCTCATCAAGAGACCCAGTACTTC.

This chain links TRBV18 with TRBJ1-1; TRBD1 matches at 7 bases. The CDR3 totals 16 residues. J lost 1 base, V lost 3 bases, and 8 bases had no gene match. Per the germline V gene, CDR1 is KGHSH and CDR2 is LQKENI. CDR3 amino acids: CASSPREGASNTEAFF. The CDR3 nucleotides are TGTGCCAGCTCACCGCGAGAGGGGGCTTCGAACACTGAAGCTTTCTTT.

In nucleotides, the CDR3 is TGTGCCAGCAGCCAAGAAGGGGGAGAGACCCAGTACTTC. This translates into CASSQEGGETQYF. This chain connects TRBV14 to TRBJ2-5; D might be TRBD1 (6 bases). The V and J ends lost 0 bases and 4 bases respectively, with 6 bases between them. The CDR3 loop spans 13 amino acids. Looked up from germline, CDR1 is SGHDN and CDR2 is FVKESK.

The V gene is TRBV18, the J gene TRBJ1-6, with D tentatively TRBD1 (5 bases). The V and J ends lost 5 bases and 9 bases respectively, with 8 bases between them. Germline loops: CDR1 KGHSH, CDR2 LQKENI. CDR3 length equals 12 residues. This chain's CDR3 is CASSLQVSPLHF. CDR3 sequence (DNA): TGTGCCAGCTCATTACAGGTTTCACCCCTCCACTTT.

This clone is a singleton in its sample. The chain carries TRBV9 and TRBJ2-7; D call uncertain. Germline V gene lookup returns CDR1 SGDLS and CDR2 YYNGEE. The CDR3 covers 9 residues. The CDR3: CAAMYEQYF. DNA for the CDR3: TGTGCAGCCATGTACGAGCAGTACTTC.

The table lists this clone with a few counts. As DNA, the CDR3 is TGTGCCAGCAGCTCCACTAGCGGGGGTTCAACCTACGAGCAGTACTTC. This sequence encodes CASSSTSGGSTYEQYF. The chain is built from TRBV13 and TRBJ2-7, with 11 positions matching TRBD2. CDR1 PRHDT and CDR2 FYEKMQ come from the germline V gene (reference sequence). The CDR3 is made up of 16 amino acids. Trimming removed 4 bases from V and 2 bases from J; junction bases left unmatched: 7.

This clone was detected a few times. The chain has TRBV18 and TRBJ2-1, with D tentatively TRBD1 (6 bases). Trimming stripped 3 bases from V and 0 bases from J, with 9 bases between. Per germline, CDR1 KGHSH and CDR2 LQKENI. The CDR3 contains 15 residues. CDR3 sequence reads: CASSPTQGSYNEQFF. The CDR3, as DNA: TGTGCCAGCTCACCGACACAGGGCTCCTACAATGAGCAGTTCTTC.

This clone has just a few counts. DNA for the CDR3: TGTGCCAGCTCACAAACACGGACAACGACAGATACGCAGTATTTT. Residues: CASSQTRTTTDTQYF. The genes are TRBV18 and TRBJ2-3; possible D gene TRBD1, 5 bases. V gave up 4 bases and J gave up 3 bases, with 14 bases separating them. Germline V gene data show CDR1 as KGHSH and CDR2 as LQKENI. This CDR3 region has 15 residues.

The gene calls are TRBV28 and TRBJ1-3, with 7 positions matching TRBD1. The CDR3 consists of 15 residues. The J segment lost 0 bases and the V segment lost 4 bases, leaving 3 bases of the junction unmatched. The germline gives CDR1 MDHEN, CDR2 SYDVKM. CDR3 residues: CASSSQGTSGNTIYF. DNA of the CDR3: TGTGCCAGCAGTTCACAGGGGACCTCTGGAAACACCATATATTTT.

This chain joins TRBV2 and TRBJ2-3; no clear D gene. Per the germline V gene, CDR1 is SNHLY and CDR2 is FYNNEI. The CDR3 sequence is 14 residues long. With 5 bases removed from V and 0 bases from J, the gap between germline ends came to 9 bases. CDR3 sequence: CASSLAVSTDTQYF. In DNA form, the CDR3 reads TGTGCCAGCAGTTTAGCTGTAAGCACAGATACGCAGTATTTT.